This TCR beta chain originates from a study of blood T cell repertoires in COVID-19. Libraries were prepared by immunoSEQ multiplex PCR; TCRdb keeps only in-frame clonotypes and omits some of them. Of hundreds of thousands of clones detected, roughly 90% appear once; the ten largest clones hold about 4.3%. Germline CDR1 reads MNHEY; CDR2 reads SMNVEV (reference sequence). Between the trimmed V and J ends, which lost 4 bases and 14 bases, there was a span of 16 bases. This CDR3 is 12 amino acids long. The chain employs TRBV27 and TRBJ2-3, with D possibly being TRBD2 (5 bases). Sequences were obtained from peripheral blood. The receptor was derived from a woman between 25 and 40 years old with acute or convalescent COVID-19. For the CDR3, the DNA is TGTGCCAGCAGTTCCTCGGGATCAGCTCGGTATTTT. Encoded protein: CASSSSGSARYF.